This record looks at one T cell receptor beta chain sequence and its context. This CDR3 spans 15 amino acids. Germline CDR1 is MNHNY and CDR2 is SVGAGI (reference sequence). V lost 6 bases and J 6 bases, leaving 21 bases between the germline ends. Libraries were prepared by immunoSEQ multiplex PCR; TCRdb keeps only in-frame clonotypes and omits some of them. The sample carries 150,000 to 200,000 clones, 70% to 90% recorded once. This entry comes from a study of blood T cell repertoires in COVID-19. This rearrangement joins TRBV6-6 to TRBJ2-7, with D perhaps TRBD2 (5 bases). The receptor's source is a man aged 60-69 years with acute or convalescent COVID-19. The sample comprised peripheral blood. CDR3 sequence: CASSPEGERRSEQYF. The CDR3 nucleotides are TGTGCCAGCAGCCCAGAGGGCGAGCGTCGATCCGAGCAGTACTTC.